A selection of T cell receptor beta chains follows, all from one sample in a study of cytomegalovirus exposure and HLA in healthy donors. Method: immunoSEQ multiplex PCR; TCRdb's copy keeps in-frame clones and lacks some. The sample has about 130,000 clones, around 80% seen once. The source material was PBMCs. The receptors come from a woman in her thirties or forties in good health and CMV-seronegative. The CDR3 runs from the conserved cysteine through the conserved F or W. D genes are given only for firm matches. Size tells how often a clone was seen (once, few, many) or the class of an expanded clone, and some rows leave it out.

>NA|TRBJ1-1|NA|TRBV4-2
CASSQGAGARTEAFF
TGTGCCAGCAGCCAAGGAGCAGGGGCGCGCACTGAAGCTTTCTTT
>TRBD1|TRBJ2-2|NA|TRBV2
CASSADRATGELFF
TGTGCCAGCAGCGCCGACAGGGCCACCGGGGAGCTGTTTTTT
>TRBD2|TRBJ2-7|once|TRBV9
CASSPTGREGVFEQYF
TGTGCCAGCAGCCCCACTGGGAGGGAAGGGGTTTTCGAGCAGTACTTC
>NA|TRBJ1-2|NA|TRBV28
CASRDGGNYGYTF
TGTGCCAGCAGAGACGGGGGTAACTATGGCTACACCTTC
>NA|TRBJ1-1|NA|TRBV9
CASSVGAGRYGGWTEAFF
TGTGCCAGCAGCGTAGGCGCCGGACGATACGGGGGGTGGACTGAAGCTTTCTTT
>NA|TRBJ2-7|NA|TRBV28
CASSLAGRNYEQYF
TGTGCCAGCAGTTTGGCAGGGCGAAACTACGAGCAGTACTTC
>TRBD2|TRBJ2-5|NA|TRBV4-1
CASSPSGGAQETQYF
TGCGCCAGCAGCCCTAGCGGGGGGGCACAAGAGACCCAGTACTTC
>NA|TRBJ2-7|NA|TRBV4-1
CASSQVRGKTYEQYF
TGCGCCAGCAGCCAAGTACGGGGGAAAACCTACGAGCAGTACTTC
>TRBD2|TRBJ2-2|few|TRBV28
CASSYGLAGGLNTGELFF
TGTGCCAGCAGTTACGGACTAGCGGGGGGTCTGAACACCGGGGAGCTGTTTTTT
>NA|TRBJ2-2|NA|TRBV6-1
CASSEESGFDGELFF
TGTGCCAGCAGTGAAGAGTCGGGGTTTGACGGGGAGCTGTTTTTT
>NA|TRBJ1-5|NA|TRBV28
CASSLGSGHPRAGNQPQHF
TGTGCCAGCAGTTTGGGGTCGGGACACCCTCGGGCAGGCAATCAGCCCCAGCATTTT
>NA|TRBJ1-5|few|TRBV28
CASSLGGVSNQPQHF
TGTGCCAGCAGCCTAGGCGGTGTTAGCAATCAGCCCCAGCATTTT
>NA|TRBJ1-6|NA|TRBV4-3
CASSQDPRVGNSPLHF
TGCGCCAGCAGCCAAGATCCGAGGGTAGGCAATTCACCCCTCCACTTT
>NA|TRBJ2-1|NA|TRBV5-1
CASSQGGSYNEQFF
TGCGCCAGCAGCCAAGGAGGCTCCTACAATGAGCAGTTCTTC
>NA|TRBJ2-7|NA|TRBV7-9
CASSPPTHSYEQYF
TGTGCCAGCAGCCCCCCGACTCACTCCTACGAGCAGTACTTC
>TRBD1|TRBJ1-2|NA|TRBV4-3
CASSQDLTGGFYGYTF
TGCGCCAGCAGCCAAGATCTGACAGGGGGCTTCTATGGCTACACCTTC
>TRBD1|TRBJ1-6|NA|TRBV7-2
CASSLGTGGASPLHF
TGTGCCAGCAGCTTAGGGACAGGGGGCGCTTCACCCCTCCACTTT
>TRBD1|TRBJ2-7|NA|TRBV6-5
CASSRDRTYEQYF
TGTGCCAGCAGCCGGGACAGGACCTACGAGCAGTACTTC
>TRBD1|TRBJ2-5|NA|TRBV25-1
CASSNHRGRETQYF
TGTGCCAGCAGTAACCACAGGGGGCGAGAGACCCAGTACTTC
>TRBD2|TRBJ2-5|once|TRBV7-8
CASSDWTSGGRAGETQYF
TGTGCCAGCAGCGATTGGACTAGCGGGGGACGGGCCGGAGAGACCCAGTACTTC
>TRBD2|TRBJ2-2|once|TRBV9
CASSVGISGTGELFF
TGTGCCAGCAGCGTAGGGATTAGCGGGACCGGGGAGCTGTTTTTT
>TRBD1|TRBJ1-5|NA|TRBV2
CASSPGQGVQPQHF
TGTGCCAGCAGTCCGGGACAGGGCGTGCAGCCCCAGCATTTT
>TRBD1|TRBJ1-2|NA|TRBV5-4
CASSPPGQGAYGYTF
TGTGCCAGCAGCCCCCCGGGACAGGGGGCCTATGGCTACACCTTC
>TRBD2|TRBJ2-1|NA|TRBV7-2
CASSLGLADYNEQFF
TGTGCCAGCAGCCTCGGACTAGCGGACTACAATGAGCAGTTCTTC
>TRBD2|TRBJ2-7|NA|TRBV6-5
CASSSVGSGGYEQYF
TGTGCCAGCAGTTCGGTCGGTAGCGGGGGCTACGAGCAGTACTTC
>TRBD1|TRBJ2-1|few|TRBV2
CASNMGQNYNEQFF
TGTGCCAGCAATATGGGACAGAACTACAATGAGCAGTTCTTC
>TRBD2|TRBJ2-7|NA|TRBV7-2
CASSPGTRNYEQYF
TGTGCCAGCAGCCCGGGGACTAGAAACTACGAGCAGTACTTC
>TRBD2|TRBJ2-7|NA|TRBV28
CASSLGLADEQYF
TGTGCCAGCAGTTTGGGACTAGCTGACGAGCAGTACTTC
>NA|TRBJ2-3|NA|TRBV9
CASSVASGADTQYF
TGTGCCAGCAGCGTAGCGTCGGGGGCAGATACGCAGTATTTT
>NA|TRBJ2-5|NA|TRBV7-2
CASSLAFRQETQYF
TGTGCCAGCAGCTTAGCGTTTCGTCAAGAGACCCAGTACTTC
>NA|TRBJ1-4|NA|TRBV4-2
CASSQDGAVATNEKLFF
TGTGCCAGCAGCCAAGACGGAGCGGTTGCAACTAATGAAAAACTGTTTTTT
>TRBD1|TRBJ1-5|NA|TRBV28
CASRSLLGSQGNQPQHF
TGTGCCAGCAGAAGTTTACTAGGGTCACAGGGGAATCAGCCCCAGCATTTT
>NA|TRBJ2-2|NA|TRBV14
CASSYSGTHGGELFF
TGTGCCAGCAGCTATTCCGGGACTCACGGAGGGGAGCTGTTTTTT